This note documents a single T cell receptor beta chain sequence. This CDR3 has 14 residues. The V and J ends lost 8 bases and 5 bases, in that order; junction bases with no gene match: 12. Germline CDR1 is LGHDT and CDR2 is YNNKEL (reference sequence). The data are from a study of control samples from healthy donors and cancer patients. Repertoires were generated with immunoSEQ multiplex PCR, while TCRdb's copy carries only in-frame clones and drops some. This repertoire shows roughly 92,000 clones, about 86% found once; its top ten account for about 1.3%. The chain carries TRBV3-1 (or the pseudogene TRBV3-2) and TRBJ2-7, with 7 bases matching TRBD2. This TCR derives from a woman between 50 and 59 years old in good health. The sequencing sample was made of blood. CDR3 nucleotides: TGTGCCAGCGGGGGGGGAGCGGGCCTCCACGAGCAGTACTTC. Translation: CASGGGAGLHEQYF.